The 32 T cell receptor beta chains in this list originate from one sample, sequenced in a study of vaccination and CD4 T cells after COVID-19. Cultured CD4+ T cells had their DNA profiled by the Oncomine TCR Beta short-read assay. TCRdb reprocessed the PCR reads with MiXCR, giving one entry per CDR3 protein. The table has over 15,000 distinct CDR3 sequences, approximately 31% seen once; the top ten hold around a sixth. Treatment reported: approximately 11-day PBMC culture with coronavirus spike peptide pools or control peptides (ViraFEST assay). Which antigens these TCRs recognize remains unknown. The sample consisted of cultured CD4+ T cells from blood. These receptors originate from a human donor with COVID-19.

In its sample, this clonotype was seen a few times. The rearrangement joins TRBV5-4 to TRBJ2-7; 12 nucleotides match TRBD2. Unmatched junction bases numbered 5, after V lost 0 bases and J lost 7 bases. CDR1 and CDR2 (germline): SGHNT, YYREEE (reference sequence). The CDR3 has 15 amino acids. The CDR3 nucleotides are TGTGCCAGCAGCTTGGCGCTAGCGGGGGGGCTGGAGCAGTACTTC. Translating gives CASSLALAGGLEQYF.

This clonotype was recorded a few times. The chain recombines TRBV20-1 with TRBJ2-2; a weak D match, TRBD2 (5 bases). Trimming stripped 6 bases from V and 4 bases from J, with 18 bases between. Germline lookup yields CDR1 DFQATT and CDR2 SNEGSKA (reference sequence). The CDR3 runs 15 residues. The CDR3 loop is CSAGTQRRFTGELFF. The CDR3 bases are TGCAGTGCCGGAACGCAGCGGCGGTTCACCGGGGAGCTGTTTTTT.

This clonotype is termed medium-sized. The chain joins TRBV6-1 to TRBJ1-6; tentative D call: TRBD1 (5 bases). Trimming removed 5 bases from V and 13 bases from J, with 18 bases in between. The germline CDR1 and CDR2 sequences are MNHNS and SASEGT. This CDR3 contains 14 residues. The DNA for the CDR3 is TGTGCCAGCAGTACGGGGTTTGGGGCTAAGCCCCTCCACTTT. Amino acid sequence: CASSTGFGAKPLHF.

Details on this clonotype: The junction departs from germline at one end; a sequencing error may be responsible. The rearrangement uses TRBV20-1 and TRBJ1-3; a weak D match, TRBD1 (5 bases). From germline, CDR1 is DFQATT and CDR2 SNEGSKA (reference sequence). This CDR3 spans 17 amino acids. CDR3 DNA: TGCAGTGCTAGATTCGGGGCCGGAATGCGAGTGGGAAACGCCATATATTTT. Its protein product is CSARFGAGMRVGNAIYF.

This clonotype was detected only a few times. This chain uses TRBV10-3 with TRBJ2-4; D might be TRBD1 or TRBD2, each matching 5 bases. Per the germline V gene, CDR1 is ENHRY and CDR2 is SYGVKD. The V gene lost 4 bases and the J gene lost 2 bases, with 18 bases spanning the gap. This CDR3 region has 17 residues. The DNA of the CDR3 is TGTGCCATCAGTGGTGGGGGAAGCGAGGGGACCAAAAACATTCAGTACTTC. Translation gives CAISGGGSEGTKNIQYF.

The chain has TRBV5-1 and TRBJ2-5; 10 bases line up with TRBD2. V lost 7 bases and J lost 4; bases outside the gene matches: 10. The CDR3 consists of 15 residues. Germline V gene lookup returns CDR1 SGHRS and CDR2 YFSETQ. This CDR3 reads CASGSSGGQGETQYF. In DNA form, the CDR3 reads TGCGCCAGCGGGTCTAGCGGGGGCCAGGGAGAGACCCAGTACTTC.

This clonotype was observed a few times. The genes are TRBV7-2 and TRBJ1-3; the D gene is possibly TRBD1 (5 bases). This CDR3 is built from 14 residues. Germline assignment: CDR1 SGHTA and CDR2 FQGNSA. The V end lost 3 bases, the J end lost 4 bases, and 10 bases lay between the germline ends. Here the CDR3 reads CASSLRGGGNTIYF. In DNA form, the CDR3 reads TGTGCCAGCAGCTTGAGGGGCGGGGGAAACACCATATATTTT.

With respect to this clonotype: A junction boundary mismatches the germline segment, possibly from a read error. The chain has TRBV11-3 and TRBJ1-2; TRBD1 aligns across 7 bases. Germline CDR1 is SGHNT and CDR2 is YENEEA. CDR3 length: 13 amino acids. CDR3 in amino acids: CVSSLRTGDGYTF. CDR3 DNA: TGTGTCAGCAGCTTACGTACAGGGGATGGCTACACCTTC.

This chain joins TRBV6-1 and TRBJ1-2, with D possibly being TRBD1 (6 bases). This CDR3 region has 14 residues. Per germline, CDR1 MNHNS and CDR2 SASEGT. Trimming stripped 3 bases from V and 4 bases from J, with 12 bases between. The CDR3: CASSDLQGPYGYTF. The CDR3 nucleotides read TGTGCCAGCAGTGACTTACAGGGACCCTATGGCTACACCTTC.

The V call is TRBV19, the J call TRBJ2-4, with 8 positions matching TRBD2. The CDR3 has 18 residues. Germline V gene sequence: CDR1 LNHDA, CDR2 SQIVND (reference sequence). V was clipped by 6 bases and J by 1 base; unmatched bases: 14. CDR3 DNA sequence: TGTGCCAGTAGCCCGCCCCCTTTAGCGGGGAGCGCCAAAAACATTCAGTACTTC. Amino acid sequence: CASSPPPLAGSAKNIQYF.

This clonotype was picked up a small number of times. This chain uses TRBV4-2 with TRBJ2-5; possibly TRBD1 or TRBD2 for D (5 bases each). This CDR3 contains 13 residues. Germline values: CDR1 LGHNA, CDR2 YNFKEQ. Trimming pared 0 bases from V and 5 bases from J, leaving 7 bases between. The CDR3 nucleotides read TGTGCCAGCAGCCAAGACAGGGAGGAGACCCAGTACTTC. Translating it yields CASSQDREETQYF.

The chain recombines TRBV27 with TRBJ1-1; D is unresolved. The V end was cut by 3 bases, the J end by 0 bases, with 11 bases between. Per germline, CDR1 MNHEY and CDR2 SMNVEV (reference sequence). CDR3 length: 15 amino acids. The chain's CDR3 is CASSFLSIMNTEAFF. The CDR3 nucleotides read TGTGCCAGCAGTTTCTTGTCCATTATGAACACTGAAGCTTTCTTT.

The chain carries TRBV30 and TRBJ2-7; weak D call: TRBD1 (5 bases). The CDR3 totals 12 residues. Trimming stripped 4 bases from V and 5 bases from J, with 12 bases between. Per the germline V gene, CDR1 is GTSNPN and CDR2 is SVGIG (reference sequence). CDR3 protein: CAWTLDTNEQYF. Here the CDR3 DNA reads TGTGCCTGGACACTGGACACGAACGAGCAGTACTTC.

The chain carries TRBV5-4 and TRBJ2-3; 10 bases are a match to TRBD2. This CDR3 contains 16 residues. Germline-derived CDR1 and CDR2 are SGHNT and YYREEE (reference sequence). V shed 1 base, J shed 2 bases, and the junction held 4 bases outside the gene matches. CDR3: CASSLRTSGHTDTQYF. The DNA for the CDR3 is TGTGCCAGCAGCTTGCGGACTAGCGGCCACACAGATACGCAGTATTTT.

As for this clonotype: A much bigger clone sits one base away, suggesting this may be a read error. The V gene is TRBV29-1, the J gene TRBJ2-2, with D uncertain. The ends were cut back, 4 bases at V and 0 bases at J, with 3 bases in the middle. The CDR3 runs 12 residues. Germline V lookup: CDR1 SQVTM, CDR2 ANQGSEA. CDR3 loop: CSVGANTGELFF. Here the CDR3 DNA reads TGCAGCGTTGGTGCGAACACCGGGGAGCTGTTTTTT.

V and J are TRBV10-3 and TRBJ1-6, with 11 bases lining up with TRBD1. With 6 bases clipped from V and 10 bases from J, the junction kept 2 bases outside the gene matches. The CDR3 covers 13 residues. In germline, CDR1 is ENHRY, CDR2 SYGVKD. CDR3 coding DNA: TGTGCCATCAGAGGGGACAGGGGGTCACCCCTCCACTTT. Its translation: CAIRGDRGSPLHF.

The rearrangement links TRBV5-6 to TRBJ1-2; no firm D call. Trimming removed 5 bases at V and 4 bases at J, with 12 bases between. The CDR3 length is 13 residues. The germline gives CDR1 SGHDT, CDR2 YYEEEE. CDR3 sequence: CASRSDGVYGYTF. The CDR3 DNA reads TGTGCCAGCAGGTCGGACGGAGTCTATGGCTACACCTTC. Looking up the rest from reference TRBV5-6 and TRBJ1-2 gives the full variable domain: DAGVTQSPTHLIKTRGQQVTLRCSPKSGHDTVSWYQQALGQGPQFIFQYYEEEERQRGNFPDRFSGHQFPNYSSELNVNALLLGDSALYLCASRSDGVYGYTFGSGTRLTVV.

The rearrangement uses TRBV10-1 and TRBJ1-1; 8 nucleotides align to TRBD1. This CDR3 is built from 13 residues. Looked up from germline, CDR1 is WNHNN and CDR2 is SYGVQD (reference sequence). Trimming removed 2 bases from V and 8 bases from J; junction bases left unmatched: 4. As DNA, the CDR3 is TGCGCCAGCAGTGAGGCAGGGGGCAGCGAAGCTTTCTTT. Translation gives CASSEAGGSEAFF.

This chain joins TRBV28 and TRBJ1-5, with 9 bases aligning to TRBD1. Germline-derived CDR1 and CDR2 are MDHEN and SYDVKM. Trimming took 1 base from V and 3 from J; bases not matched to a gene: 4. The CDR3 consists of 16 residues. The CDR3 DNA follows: TGTGCCAGCAGTTTATCACAGGGGGCTCTCAATCAGCCCCAGCATTTT. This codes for CASSLSQGALNQPQHF.

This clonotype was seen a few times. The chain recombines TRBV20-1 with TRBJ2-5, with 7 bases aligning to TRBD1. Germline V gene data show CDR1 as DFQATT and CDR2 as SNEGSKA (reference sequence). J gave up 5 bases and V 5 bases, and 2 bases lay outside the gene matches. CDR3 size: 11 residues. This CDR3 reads CSAGTVETQYF. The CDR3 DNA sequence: TGCAGTGCTGGGACAGTGGAGACCCAGTACTTC.

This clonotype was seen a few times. CDR3: CSARRGTGGNGNTIYF. CDR3 DNA: TGCAGTGCTAGGCGGGGGACAGGGGGCAATGGAAACACCATATATTTT. The chain carries TRBV20-1 and TRBJ1-3; 12 nucleotides align to TRBD1. V gave up 3 bases and J gave up 3 bases; unmatched junction bases: 6. CDR3 length: 16 residues. In germline, CDR1 is DFQATT, CDR2 SNEGSKA (reference sequence).

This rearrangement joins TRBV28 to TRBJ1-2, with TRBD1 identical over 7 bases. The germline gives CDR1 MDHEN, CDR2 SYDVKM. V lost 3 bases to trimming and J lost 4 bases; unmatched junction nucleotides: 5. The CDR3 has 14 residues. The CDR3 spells CASSLTGQSYGYTF. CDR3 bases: TGTGCCAGCAGTTTGACGGGACAGTCCTATGGCTACACCTTC.

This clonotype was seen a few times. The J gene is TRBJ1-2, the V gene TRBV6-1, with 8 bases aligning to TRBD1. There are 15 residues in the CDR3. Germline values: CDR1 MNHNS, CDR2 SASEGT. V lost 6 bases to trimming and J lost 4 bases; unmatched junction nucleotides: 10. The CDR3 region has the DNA TGTGCCAGCAGGGACGATCAGGGGGCGGGCTATGGCTACACCTTC. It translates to CASRDDQGAGYGYTF.

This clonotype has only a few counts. As DNA, the CDR3 is TGTGCCAGCAGTTTTGGCGACAGGGCATATGGCTACACCTTC. It yields the protein CASSFGDRAYGYTF. This chain links TRBV28 with TRBJ1-2; TRBD1 aligns across 7 bases. The trim removed 3 bases at V and 5 bases at J, leaving 6 bases unmatched. The CDR3 covers 14 residues. The germline V gene encodes CDR1 MDHEN and CDR2 SYDVKM.

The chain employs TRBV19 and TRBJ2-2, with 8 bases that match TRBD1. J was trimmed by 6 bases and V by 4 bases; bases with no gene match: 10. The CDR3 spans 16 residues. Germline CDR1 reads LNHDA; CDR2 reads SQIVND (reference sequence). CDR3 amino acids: CASSNQGAAVAGELFF. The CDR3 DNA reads TGTGCCAGTAGTAATCAGGGGGCGGCAGTAGCCGGGGAGCTGTTTTTT.

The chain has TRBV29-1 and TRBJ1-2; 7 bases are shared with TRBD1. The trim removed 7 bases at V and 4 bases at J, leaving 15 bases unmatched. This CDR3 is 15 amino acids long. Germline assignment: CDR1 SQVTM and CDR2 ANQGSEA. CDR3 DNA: TGCAGCGCCTCACCGCGACAGGGCCCAGGCTATGGCTACACCTTC. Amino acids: CSASPRQGPGYGYTF.

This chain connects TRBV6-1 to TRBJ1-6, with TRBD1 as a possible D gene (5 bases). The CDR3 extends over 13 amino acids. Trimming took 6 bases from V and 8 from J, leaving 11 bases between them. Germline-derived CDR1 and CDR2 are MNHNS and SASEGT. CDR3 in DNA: TGTGCCAGCAGGAAAGCAGGGCATTCACCCCTCCACTTT. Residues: CASRKAGHSPLHF.

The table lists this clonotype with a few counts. The CDR3 DNA reads TGTGCCAGCAGTTCAACACCCCAGGGGCCGGGAGGCACTGAAGCTTTCTTT. This codes for CASSSTPQGPGGTEAFF. The chain employs TRBV2 and TRBJ1-1, with D perhaps TRBD1 (6 bases). The V gene's germline CDR1 is SNHLY and CDR2 FYNNEI. The CDR3 is 17 residues long. The V end was cut by 5 bases, the J end by 4 bases, with 23 bases between.

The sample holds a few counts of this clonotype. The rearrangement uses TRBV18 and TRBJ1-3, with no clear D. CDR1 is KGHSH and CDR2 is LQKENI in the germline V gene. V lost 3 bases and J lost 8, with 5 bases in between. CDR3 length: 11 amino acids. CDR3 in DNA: TGTGCCAGCTCACCTGGGGACACCATATATTTT. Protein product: CASSPGDTIYF.

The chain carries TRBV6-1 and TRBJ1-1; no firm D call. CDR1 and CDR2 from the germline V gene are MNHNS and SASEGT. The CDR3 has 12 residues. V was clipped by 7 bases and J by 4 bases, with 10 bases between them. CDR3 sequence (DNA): TGTGCCAGCAACGCCCGGGCCACTGAAGCTTTCTTT. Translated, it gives CASNARATEAFF.

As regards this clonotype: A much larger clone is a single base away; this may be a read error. CDR3 region: CASSKVETGIPYGYTF. CDR3 coding DNA: TGTGCCAGCAGCAAAGTCGAGACGGGTATTCCGTATGGCTACACCTTC. The chain joins TRBV21-1 to TRBJ1-2. TRBV21-1 represents a pseudogene. CDR3 length: 16 amino acids.

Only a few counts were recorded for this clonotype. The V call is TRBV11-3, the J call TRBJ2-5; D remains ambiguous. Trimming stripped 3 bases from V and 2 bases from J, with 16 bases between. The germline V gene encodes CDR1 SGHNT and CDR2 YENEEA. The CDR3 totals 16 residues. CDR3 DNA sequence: TGTGCCAGCAGCTTTATGGGCTTTGAAGGACAAGAGACCCAGTACTTC. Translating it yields CASSFMGFEGQETQYF. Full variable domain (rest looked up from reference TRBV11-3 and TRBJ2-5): EAGVVQSPRYKIIEKKQPVAFWCNPISGHNTLYWYLQNLGQGPELLIRYENEEAVDDSQLPKDRFSAERLKGVDSTLKIQPAELGDSAVYLCASSFMGFEGQETQYFGPGTRLLVL.